The text below deals with one T cell receptor (beta chain). The source of the sample is a study of identifying expanded T cells in peripheral blood. The assay was immunoSEQ multiplex PCR, and TCRdb's table has in-frame clones only and misses some. The sample comprises about 110,000 clones, 85% to 90% of which are singletons, and 15% to 20% rests with the top ten. Germline CDR1 and CDR2: MDHEN and SYDVKM. The CDR3 has 13 amino acids. V lost 9 bases and J lost 3; bases outside the gene matches: 5. V is TRBV28 and J is TRBJ2-5; 9 bases are shared with TRBD1. This clonotype was obtained from a person between 18 and 69 years old in good health. Material for sequencing was blood. In nucleotides, the CDR3 is TGTGCCAGTTCCGGGACAGGGAAAGAGACCCAGTACTTC. This gives the protein CASSGTGKETQYF.